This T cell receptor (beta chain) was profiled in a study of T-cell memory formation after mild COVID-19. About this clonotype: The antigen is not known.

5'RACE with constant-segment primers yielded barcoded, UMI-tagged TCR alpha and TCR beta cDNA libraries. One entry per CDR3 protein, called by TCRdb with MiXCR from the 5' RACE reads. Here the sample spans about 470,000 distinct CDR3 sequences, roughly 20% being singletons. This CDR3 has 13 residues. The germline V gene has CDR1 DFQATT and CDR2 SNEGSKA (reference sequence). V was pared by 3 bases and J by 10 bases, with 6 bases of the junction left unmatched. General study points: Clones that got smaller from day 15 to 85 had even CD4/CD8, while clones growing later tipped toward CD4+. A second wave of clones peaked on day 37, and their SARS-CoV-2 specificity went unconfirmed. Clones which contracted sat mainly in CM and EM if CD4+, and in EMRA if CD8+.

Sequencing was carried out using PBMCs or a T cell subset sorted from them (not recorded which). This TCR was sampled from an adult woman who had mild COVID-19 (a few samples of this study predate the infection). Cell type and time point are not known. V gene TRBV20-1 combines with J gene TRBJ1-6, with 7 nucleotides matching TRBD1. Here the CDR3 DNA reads TGCAGTGCTAGGGGGCAGGGGGAATCACCCCTCCACTTT. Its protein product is CSARGQGESPLHF.